Listed below are T cell receptor beta chains from one sample, sequenced in a study of shared clonotypes between healthy human individuals. Only in-frame clones appear in the TCRdb table, and some are missing; sequencing was by immunoSEQ multiplex PCR. Of 650,000 to 750,000 clones listed, roughly 78% are singletons. Sequencing was done on a sample of memory CD4+ T cells sorted from blood. The receptor source for this set is a woman younger than 45 in good health. The CDR3 runs from the conserved cysteine through the conserved F or W. The D gene is left open where the match is weak.

J	V	D	CDR3
TRBJ2-7	TRBV25-1	NA	CASAVGGSYEQYF
TRBJ2-5	TRBV7-9	NA	CASSATGNPRETQYF
TRBJ1-2	TRBV29-1	NA	CSDSSLGYGYTF
TRBJ2-1	TRBV27	TRBD2	CASSLSTSGRAKEQFF
TRBJ1-1	TRBV27	NA	CASSLRGIGETEAFF
TRBJ2-7	TRBV5-1	NA	CASSLATTATQQYF
TRBJ1-4	TRBV2	NA	CASSDIANEKLFF
TRBJ1-5	TRBV29-1	NA	CSVGRGGNQPQHF
TRBJ1-2	TRBV10-3	NA	CAISEGRDYGYTF
TRBJ2-5	TRBV18	TRBD2	CASSAPGLVGTPQETQYF
TRBJ1-4	TRBV2	TRBD1	CASSWDSQATNEKLFF
TRBJ1-2	TRBV28	NA	CASSFSSYSGRGNYGYTF
TRBJ1-1	TRBV5-6	NA	CASSRTLEAFF
TRBJ2-3	TRBV14	NA	CASSTRPLASDTQYF
TRBJ1-1	TRBV6-1	NA	CASGTITEAFF
TRBJ2-3	TRBV19	NA	CASSPGRLRGDTQYF
TRBJ2-7	TRBV13	NA	CASSLGRANYEQYF
TRBJ2-7	TRBV10-3	TRBD2	CAISEPRLAGDEQYF
TRBJ2-3	TRBV10-1	NA	CASGASPDTQYF
TRBJ1-2	TRBV18	NA	CASSPRRDRYGYTF
TRBJ2-1	TRBV2	TRBD2	CASSDASGRARYNEQFF
TRBJ1-1	TRBV6-6	NA	CASSSLSEAFF
TRBJ2-3	TRBV5-1	TRBD2	CASSLVYVAGFTDTQYF
TRBJ2-1	TRBV28	NA	CATVTLNEQFF
TRBJ2-3	TRBV18	TRBD1	CASSPAETGDTQYF
TRBJ2-7	TRBV7-9	TRBD2	CASSVSGSLSYEQYF
TRBJ2-1	TRBV5-1	TRBD2	CASSSSSGGYNEQFF
TRBJ1-1	TRBV2	NA	CASSEVFGEAFF
TRBJ2-5	TRBV28	NA	CASSPRRFRGNQETQYF
TRBJ1-1	TRBV18	NA	CASSPLDTEAFF
TRBJ1-3	TRBV7-9	NA	CASSFFKSNTIYF
TRBJ1-4	TRBV29-1	TRBD1	CSARDRSNEKLFF
TRBJ2-7	TRBV2	NA	CASSKERGIAYEQYF
TRBJ1-2	TRBV6-1	TRBD1	CASSEAGTGSYYGYTF
TRBJ1-1	TRBV18	TRBD1	CASSPIRTGMRNAEAFF
TRBJ2-3	TRBV5-4	NA	CASSSTGGGTDTQYF
TRBJ2-5	TRBV6-1	NA	CASNLGGPQETQYF
TRBJ2-7	TRBV11-2	TRBD1	CASSSGDRARSYF
NA	TRBV30	NA	CAWSRGTVTYEQYF
TRBJ2-7	TRBV18	NA	CASSQAPKAEQYF
TRBJ2-5	TRBV5-1	NA	CASSLGGGEETQYF
TRBJ1-3	TRBV10-1	NA	CASSGTSGNTIYF
TRBJ1-4	TRBV5-1	TRBD1	CASSLGTANEKLFF
TRBJ2-7	TRBV19	TRBD1	CASSGGTGDSYEQYF
TRBJ2-3	TRBV7-9	NA	CASSLRERGTDTQYF
TRBJ1-4	TRBV5-1	TRBD1	CASSLGDRDNEKLFF
TRBJ2-2	TRBV5-1	NA	CASSQGAENTGELFF
TRBJ1-1	TRBV11-3	NA	CATYREGRGDTEAFF
TRBJ2-1	TRBV10-3	NA	CAISERERTYNEQFF